Listed below are T cell receptor beta chains from one sample, sequenced in a study of cytomegalovirus exposure and HLA in healthy donors. Assay: immunoSEQ multiplex PCR; the TCRdb copy retains only in-frame clones and omits some. This table has some 130,000 clones, roughly 78% appearing once. The sample consisted of PBMCs. The source of these receptors is a man aged 30 to 45 in good health. The CDR3 runs from the conserved cysteine through the conserved F or W. The order of the fields is D gene, V gene, J gene, CDR3 length, clone size, CDR3 protein, CDR3 DNA. The D gene is left open where the match is weak. Clone size, where shown, is once, few, many, or a class for clones that have expanded.

NA,TRBV21-1,TRBJ2-5,12,NA,CASTINPDRLNF,TGTGCCAGCACCATAAATCCTGACCGACTGAACTTC
NA,TRBV29-1,TRBJ2-2,13,few,CSVQGQDTGELFF,TGCAGCGTTCAGGGGCAGGACACCGGGGAGCTGTTTTTT
TRBD2,TRBV11-3,TRBJ2-3,15,once,CASSPGTSVSDTQYF,TGTGCCAGCAGCCCAGGGACTAGCGTATCAGATACGCAGTATTTT
TRBD2,TRBV7-6,TRBJ2-7,20,NA,CASSQGPGLAGHPGSYEQYF,TGTGCCAGCAGCCAAGGCCCGGGACTAGCGGGGCACCCCGGGTCCTACGAGCAGTACTTC
TRBD2,TRBV6-5,TRBJ2-1,15,NA,CASSYSAGIRDEQFF,TGTGCCAGCAGTTACTCAGCGGGAATTAGGGATGAGCAGTTCTTC
TRBD1,TRBV30,TRBJ2-5,15,NA,CAWGGQGASQETQYF,TGTGCCTGGGGAGGACAGGGGGCCTCACAAGAGACCCAGTACTTC
NA,TRBV5-6,TRBJ1-1,13,NA,CASSLDVATEAFF,TGTGCCAGCAGCTTGGACGTGGCCACTGAAGCTTTCTTT
TRBD1,TRBV6-5,TRBJ2-7,14,NA,CASSYLGQLYEQYF,TGTGCCAGCAGTTACTTGGGACAGTTATACGAGCAGTACTTC
NA,TRBV15,TRBJ1-1,17,NA,CATSRVARADTNTEAFF,TGTGCCACCAGCAGAGTTGCGCGTGCGGATACTAACACTGAAGCTTTCTTT
TRBD1,TRBV27,TRBJ1-2,16,NA,CASSLLTGTGGSGYTF,TGTGCCAGCAGTTTATTGACCGGGACAGGGGGCTCTGGCTACACCTTC
TRBD2,TRBV7-9,TRBJ2-5,14,NA,CASSTGTSVETQYF,TGTGCCAGCAGCACTGGGACTAGCGTGGAGACCCAGTACTTC
TRBD2,TRBV9,TRBJ2-5,15,few,CASSVDGRAQETQYF,TGTGCCAGCAGCGTAGACGGGAGGGCTCAAGAGACCCAGTACTTC
NA,TRBV2,TRBJ2-7,14,NA,CASSERQRTYEQYF,TGTGCCAGCAGTGAAAGACAGAGGACCTACGAGCAGTACTTC
TRBD2,TRBV19,TRBJ2-7,13,few,CATSSGRVYEQYF,TGTGCCACCTCTAGCGGGAGGGTGTACGAGCAGTACTTC
NA,TRBV5-6,TRBJ1-2,14,NA,CASSLPRGNYGYTF,TGTGCCAGCAGCTTGCCCAGGGGTAACTATGGCTACACCTTC
TRBD1,TRBV6-5,TRBJ1-6,13,NA,CASRDRTNSPLHF,TGTGCCAGCAGGGACAGGACAAATTCACCCCTCCACTTT
TRBD2,TRBV6-5,TRBJ2-5,16,NA,CASSYSSGRGQETQYF,TGTGCCAGCAGTTATTCTAGCGGGAGAGGGCAAGAGACCCAGTACTTC
NA,TRBV5-4,TRBJ2-5,13,NA,CASSFETEETQYF,TGTGCCAGCAGCTTTGAAACAGAAGAGACCCAGTACTTC
NA,TRBV6-6,TRBJ1-4,14,NA,CASSLVGGSEKLFF,TGTGCCAGCAGCTTAGTGGGCGGGAGCGAAAAACTGTTTTTT
TRBD1,TRBV29-1,TRBJ2-1,18,NA,CSVEDWGQGASGSDEQFF,TGCAGCGTTGAAGATTGGGGACAGGGGGCTAGCGGGAGCGATGAGCAGTTCTTC
TRBD2,TRBV7-9,TRBJ2-5,15,NA,CASSLTSGNQETQYF,TGTGCCAGCAGCTTGACTAGCGGTAACCAAGAGACCCAGTACTTC
NA,TRBV27,TRBJ2-5,15,NA,CASSPLTGIQETQYF,TGTGCCAGCAGCCCTTTGACCGGGATACAAGAGACCCAGTACTTC
TRBD1,TRBV12-5,TRBJ1-1,13,NA,CASGLDRGTEAFF,TGTGCTAGTGGCCTAGACAGGGGCACTGAAGCTTTCTTT
NA,TRBV30,TRBJ1-1,12,NA,CAWSAVNTEAFF,TGTGCCTGGAGTGCAGTGAACACTGAAGCTTTCTTT
NA,TRBV6-6,TRBJ2-7,16,NA,CASSYPAGEYSGEQYF,TGTGCCAGCAGTTATCCCGCCGGGGAATATTCTGGAGAGCAGTACTTC
NA,TRBV9,TRBJ1-1,15,NA,CASSEIQGRNTEAFF,TGTGCCAGCAGCGAGATACAGGGTCGTAACACTGAAGCTTTCTTT
NA,TRBV2,TRBJ2-2,13,NA,CASRGANTGELFF,TGTGCCAGCAGGGGGGCAAACACCGGGGAGCTGTTTTTT
NA,TRBV28,TRBJ1-2,11,NA,CAVLRGYGYTF,TGTGCCGTCCTAAGGGGTTATGGCTACACCTTC
TRBD2,TRBV4-1,TRBJ2-3,15,NA,CASSQEAGGSDTQYF,TGCGCCAGCAGCCAAGAGGCGGGAGGGTCAGATACGCAGTATTTT
NA,TRBV27,TRBJ2-7,14,once,CASSPQRVAYEQYF,TGTGCCAGCAGTCCTCAACGGGTGGCCTACGAGCAGTACTTC
NA,TRBV7-9,TRBJ1-2,14,NA,CASSLEDSWYGYTF,TGTGCCAGCAGCTTAGAGGACAGTTGGTATGGCTACACCTTC
NA,TRBV9,TRBJ2-1,14,once,CASSARVGGNEQFF,TGTGCCAGCAGCGCGAGGGTCGGGGGCAATGAGCAGTTCTTC
NA,TRBV27,TRBJ1-1,13,NA,CASSLTVNTEAFF,TGTGCCAGCAGTTTGACAGTGAACACTGAAGCTTTCTTT
NA,TRBV5-6,TRBJ2-5,14,NA,CASSFRQDRETQYF,TGTGCCAGCAGCTTCCGACAGGACCGGGAGACCCAGTACTTC
NA,TRBV5-1,TRBJ2-5,16,NA,CASRSGAGAAQETQYF,TGCGCCAGCAGATCGGGGGCGGGAGCAGCTCAAGAGACCCAGTACTTC
TRBD2,TRBV6-1,TRBJ2-1,18,NA,CASSEGLAESSSYNEQFF,TGTGCCAGCAGTGAAGGACTAGCGGAGAGCTCCTCCTACAATGAGCAGTTCTTC
NA,TRBV6-1,TRBJ2-7,16,NA,CASSEWAETPTYEQYF,TGTGCCAGCAGCGAATGGGCCGAGACACCAACCTACGAGCAGTACTTC
TRBD2,TRBV13,TRBJ2-2,17,NA,CASSSGTSGLNTGELFF,TGTGCCAGCAGCTCCGGGACTAGCGGGTTGAACACCGGGGAGCTGTTTTTT
TRBD2,TRBV7-7,TRBJ2-2,15,NA,CASSSIAGAYGELFF,TGTGCCAGCAGCTCGATAGCGGGAGCTTATGGGGAGCTGTTTTTT
TRBD1,TRBV27,TRBJ2-1,16,NA,CASTPYWGQTNNEQFF,TGTGCCAGCACACCCTACTGGGGACAGACGAACAATGAGCAGTTCTTC
TRBD1,TRBV4-1,TRBJ1-2,18,NA,CASSTPFGGDRGFNGYTF,TGCGCCAGCAGCACGCCTTTCGGGGGGGACAGGGGTTTCAATGGCTACACCTTC
TRBD2,TRBV7-8,TRBJ2-1,16,NA,CASSLYGGSAYNEQFF,TGTGCCAGCAGCTTATATGGCGGGAGTGCCTACAATGAGCAGTTCTTC
TRBD2,TRBV28,TRBJ2-2,20,NA,CASSLSRAGTSGSNTGELFF,TGTGCCAGCAGTTTATCCCGAGCTGGGACTAGCGGGAGTAACACCGGGGAGCTGTTTTTT
NA,TRBV5-1,TRBJ2-1,14,NA,CASSRGSQDNEQFF,TGCGCCAGCAGCCGCGGGTCCCAGGACAATGAGCAGTTCTTC
NA,TRBV5-1,TRBJ2-7,11,NA,CASTGADEQYF,TGCGCCAGCACGGGAGCGGACGAGCAGTACTTC
NA,TRBV5-4,TRBJ2-7,13,NA,CASSWAADYEQYF,TGTGCCAGCAGCTGGGCGGCAGACTACGAGCAGTACTTC
NA,TRBV11-2,TRBJ2-1,14,NA,CASSLRLQGNEQFF,TGTGCCAGCAGCTTACGACTGCAGGGAAATGAGCAGTTCTTC
TRBD1,TRBV18,TRBJ2-7,16,NA,CASSPPGGQVAYEQYF,TGTGCCAGCTCACCACCGGGGGGACAGGTAGCCTACGAGCAGTACTTC
TRBD1,TRBV9,TRBJ1-4,15,NA,CASSVAGTVGEKLFF,TGTGCCAGCAGCGTAGCTGGGACAGTCGGGGAAAAACTGTTTTTT
NA,TRBV7-3,TRBJ2-7,13,NA,CSSSLRPVDEQYF,TGTTCCAGCAGCTTAAGGCCCGTGGACGAGCAGTACTTC
NA,TRBV28,TRBJ2-2,15,NA,CASLTGGANTGELFF,TGTGCCAGCCTCACTGGAGGGGCGAACACCGGGGAGCTGTTTTTT
NA,TRBV5-4,TRBJ2-7,11,NA,CASTSSYEQYF,TGTGCCAGCACGTCTTCCTACGAGCAGTACTTC
NA,TRBV6-6,TRBJ2-3,13,NA,CASSYSGANTQYF,TGTGCCAGCAGTTACTCAGGGGCAAATACGCAGTATTTT
NA,TRBV28,TRBJ1-5,14,few,CASSPPGGNQPQHF,TGTGCCAGCAGTCCGCCGGGGGGCAATCAGCCCCAGCATTTT
TRBD1,TRBV28,TRBJ2-7,17,NA,CASSFPGTGGEFVRQYF,TGTGCCAGCAGTTTTCCCGGGACAGGGGGCGAATTTGTGCGGCAGTACTTC
NA,TRBV7-3,TRBJ2-5,13,NA,CASSLLPSGEQYF,TGTGCCAGCAGCCTTCTACCCAGTGGGGAGCAGTACTTC